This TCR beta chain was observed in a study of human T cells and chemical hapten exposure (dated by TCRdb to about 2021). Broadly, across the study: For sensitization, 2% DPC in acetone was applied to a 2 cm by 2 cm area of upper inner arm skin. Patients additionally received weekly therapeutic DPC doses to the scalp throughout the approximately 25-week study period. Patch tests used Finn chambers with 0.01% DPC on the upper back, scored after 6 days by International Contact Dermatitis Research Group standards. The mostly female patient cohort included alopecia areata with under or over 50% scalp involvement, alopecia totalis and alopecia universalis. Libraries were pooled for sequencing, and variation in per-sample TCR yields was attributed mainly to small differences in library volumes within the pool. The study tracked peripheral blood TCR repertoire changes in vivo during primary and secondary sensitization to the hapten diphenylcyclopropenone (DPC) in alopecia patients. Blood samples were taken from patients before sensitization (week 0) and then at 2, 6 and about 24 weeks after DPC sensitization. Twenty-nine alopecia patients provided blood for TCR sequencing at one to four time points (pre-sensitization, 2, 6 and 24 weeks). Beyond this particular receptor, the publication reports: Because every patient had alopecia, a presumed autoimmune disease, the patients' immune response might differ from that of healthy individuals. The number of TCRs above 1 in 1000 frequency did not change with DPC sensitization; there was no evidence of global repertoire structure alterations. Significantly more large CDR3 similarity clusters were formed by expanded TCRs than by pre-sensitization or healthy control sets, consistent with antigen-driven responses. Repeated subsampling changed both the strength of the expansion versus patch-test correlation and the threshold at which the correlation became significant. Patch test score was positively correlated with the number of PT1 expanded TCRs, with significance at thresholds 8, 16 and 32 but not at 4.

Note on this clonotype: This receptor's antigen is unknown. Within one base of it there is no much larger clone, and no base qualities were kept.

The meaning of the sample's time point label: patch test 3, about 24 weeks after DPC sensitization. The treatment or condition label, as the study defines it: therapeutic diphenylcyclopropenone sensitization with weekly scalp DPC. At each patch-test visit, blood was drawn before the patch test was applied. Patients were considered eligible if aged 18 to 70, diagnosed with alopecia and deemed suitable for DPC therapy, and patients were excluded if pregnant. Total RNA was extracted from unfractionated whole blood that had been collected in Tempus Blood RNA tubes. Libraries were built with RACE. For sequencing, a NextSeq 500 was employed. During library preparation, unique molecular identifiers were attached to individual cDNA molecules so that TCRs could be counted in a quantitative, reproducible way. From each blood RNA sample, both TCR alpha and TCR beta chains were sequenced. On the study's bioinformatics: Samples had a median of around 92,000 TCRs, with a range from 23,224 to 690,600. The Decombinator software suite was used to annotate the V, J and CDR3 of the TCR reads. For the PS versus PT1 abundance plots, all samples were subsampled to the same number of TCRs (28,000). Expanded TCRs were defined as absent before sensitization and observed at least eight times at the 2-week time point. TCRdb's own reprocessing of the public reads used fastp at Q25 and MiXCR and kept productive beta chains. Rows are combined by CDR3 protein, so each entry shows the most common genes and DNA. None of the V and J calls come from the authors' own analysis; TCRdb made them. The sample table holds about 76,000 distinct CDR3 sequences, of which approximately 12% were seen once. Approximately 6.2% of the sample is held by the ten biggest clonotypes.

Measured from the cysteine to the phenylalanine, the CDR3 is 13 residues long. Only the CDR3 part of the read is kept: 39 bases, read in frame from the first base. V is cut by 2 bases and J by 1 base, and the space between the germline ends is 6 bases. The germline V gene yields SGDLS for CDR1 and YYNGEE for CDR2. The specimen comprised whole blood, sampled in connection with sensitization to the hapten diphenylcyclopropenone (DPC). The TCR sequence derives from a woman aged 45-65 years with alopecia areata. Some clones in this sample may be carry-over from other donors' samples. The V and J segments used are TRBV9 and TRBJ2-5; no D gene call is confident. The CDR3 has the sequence CASSVSPQETQYF. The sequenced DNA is TGTGCCAGCAGCGTTAGCCCCCAAGAGACCCAGTACTTC.